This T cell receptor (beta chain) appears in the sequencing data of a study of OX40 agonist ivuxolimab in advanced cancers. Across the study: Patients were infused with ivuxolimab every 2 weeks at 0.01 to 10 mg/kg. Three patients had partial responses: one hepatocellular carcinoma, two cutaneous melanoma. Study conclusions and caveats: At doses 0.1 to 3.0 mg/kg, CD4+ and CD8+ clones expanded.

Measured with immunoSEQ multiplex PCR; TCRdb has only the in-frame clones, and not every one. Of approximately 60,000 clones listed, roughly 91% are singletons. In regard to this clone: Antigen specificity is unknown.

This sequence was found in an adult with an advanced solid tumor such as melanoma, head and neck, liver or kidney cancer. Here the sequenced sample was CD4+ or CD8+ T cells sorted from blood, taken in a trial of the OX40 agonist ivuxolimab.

Written as DNA, the CDR3 is TGTGCCAGCAGCCCCGGTCGGGGGACTGAAGCTTTCTTT. Protein: CASSPGRGTEAFF. The V gene is TRBV6-1, the J gene TRBJ1-1; D possibly corresponds to TRBD1 (5 bases). Germline-derived CDR1 and CDR2 are MNHNS and SASEGT. Trimming stripped 6 bases from V and 5 bases from J, with 13 bases between. The CDR3 has 13 residues.